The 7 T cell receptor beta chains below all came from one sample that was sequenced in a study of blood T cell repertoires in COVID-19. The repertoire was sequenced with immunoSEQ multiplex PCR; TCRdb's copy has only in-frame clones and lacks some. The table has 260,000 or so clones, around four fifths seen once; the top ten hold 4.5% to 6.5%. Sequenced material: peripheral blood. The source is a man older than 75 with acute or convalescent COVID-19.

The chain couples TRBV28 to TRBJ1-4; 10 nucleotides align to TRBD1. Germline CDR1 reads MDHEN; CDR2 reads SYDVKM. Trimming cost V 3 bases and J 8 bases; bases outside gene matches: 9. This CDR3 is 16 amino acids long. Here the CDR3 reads CASSFSRQGAWEKLFF. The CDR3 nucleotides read TGTGCCAGCAGTTTTTCGCGACAGGGGGCTTGGGAAAAACTGTTTTTT.

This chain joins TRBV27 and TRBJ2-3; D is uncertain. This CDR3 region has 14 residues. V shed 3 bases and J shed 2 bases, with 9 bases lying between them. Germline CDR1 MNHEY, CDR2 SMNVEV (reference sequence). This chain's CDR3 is CASSFVQATDTQYF. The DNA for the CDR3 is TGTGCCAGCAGTTTTGTCCAGGCCACAGATACGCAGTATTTT.

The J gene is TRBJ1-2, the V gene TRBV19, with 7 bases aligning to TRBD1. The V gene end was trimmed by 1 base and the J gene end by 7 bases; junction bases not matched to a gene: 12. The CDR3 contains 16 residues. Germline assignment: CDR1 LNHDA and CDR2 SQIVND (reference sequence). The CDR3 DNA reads TGTGCCAGTAGTATAGCCCCGGGACAGCCGCGAGGTGGCTACACCTTC. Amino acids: CASSIAPGQPRGGYTF.

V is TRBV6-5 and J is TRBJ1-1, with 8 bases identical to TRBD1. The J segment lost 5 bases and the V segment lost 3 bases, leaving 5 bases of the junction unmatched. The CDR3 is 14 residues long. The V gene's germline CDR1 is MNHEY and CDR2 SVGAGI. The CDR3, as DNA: TGTGCCAGCAGTTATCAGACAGGGGCTACTGAAGCTTTCTTT. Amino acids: CASSYQTGATEAFF.

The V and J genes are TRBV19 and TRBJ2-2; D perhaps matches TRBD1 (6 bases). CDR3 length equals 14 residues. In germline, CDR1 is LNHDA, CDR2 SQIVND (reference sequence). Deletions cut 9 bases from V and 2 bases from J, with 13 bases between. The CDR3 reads CASRRQVNTGELFF. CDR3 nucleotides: TGTGCCAGCAGGAGACAGGTCAACACCGGGGAGCTGTTTTTT.

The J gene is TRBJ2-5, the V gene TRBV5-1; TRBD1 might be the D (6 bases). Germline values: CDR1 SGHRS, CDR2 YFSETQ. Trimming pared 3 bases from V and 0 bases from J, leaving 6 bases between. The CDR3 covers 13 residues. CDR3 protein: CASSWDNQETQYF. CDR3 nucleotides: TGCGCCAGCAGCTGGGACAACCAAGAGACCCAGTACTTC.

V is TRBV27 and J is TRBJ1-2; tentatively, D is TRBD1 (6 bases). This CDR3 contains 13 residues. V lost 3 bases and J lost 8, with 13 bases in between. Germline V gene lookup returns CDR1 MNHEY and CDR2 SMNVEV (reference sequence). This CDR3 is CASSFARGLGYTF. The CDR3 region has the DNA TGTGCCAGCAGTTTTGCGAGGGGGTTAGGCTACACCTTC.